This TCR beta chain was obtained from a study of OX40 agonist ivuxolimab in advanced cancers. Study at large: Two cutaneous melanoma patients and one hepatocellular carcinoma patient, three in all, had partial responses. Findings of the study overall: At doses 0.1 to 3.0 mg/kg, CD4+ and CD8+ clones expanded.

With regard to this clone: The antigen is unknown.

The assay was immunoSEQ multiplex PCR, and TCRdb's table has in-frame clones only and misses some. The data show roughly 28,000 clones, less than 90% seen once. The CDR3 is 17 amino acids. The germline CDR1 and CDR2 sequences are SEHNR and FQNEAQ (reference sequence). V lost 4 bases, J lost 2 bases, and 9 bases stayed unmatched. The sequence was collected from an adult with an advanced solid tumor such as melanoma, head and neck, liver or kidney cancer. This chain connects TRBV7-9 to TRBJ2-7; 12 bases fit TRBD2. The starting material was CD4+ or CD8+ T cells sorted from blood, obtained in a trial of the OX40 agonist ivuxolimab. For the CDR3, the DNA is TGTGCCAGCAGCTCTTCCTTGACTAGCGGGAGACCCTACGAGCAGTACTTC. Amino acid sequence: CASSSSLTSGRPYEQYF.